This T cell receptor beta chain was recorded in a study of Graves' ophthalmopathy and Graves' hyperthyroidism. This clonotype was observed a few times. Trimming cost V 11 bases and J 6 bases, with 19 bases left between them. CDR1 and CDR2 (germline): LNHNV, YYDKDF (reference sequence). The CDR3 sequence is 13 residues long. RNA transcripts yielded amplified TCR beta CDR3 regions. The authors performed first-round RT-PCR with HTBI primers and then a second-round multiplex PCR. TCRdb ran MiXCR on the multiplex PCR reads and lists one entry per CDR3 protein. The repertoire consists of about 380,000 distinct CDR3 sequences, with approximately 15% occurring once and the leading ten covering about 7%.

The chain is built from TRBV15 and TRBJ1-1; tentatively, D is TRBD1 (5 bases). This clonotype was sampled from a woman aged 18-29 years with stable Graves' hyperthyroidism. The sequenced sample consisted of peripheral blood. The CDR3 loop reads CAAGGGVFAEAFF. The CDR3 DNA reads TGTGCCGCCGGCGGGGGGGTTTTTGCTGAAGCTTTCTTT. Based on the CDR3 plus reference TRBV15 and TRBJ1-1, the full variable domain is DAMVIQNPRYQVTQFGKPVTLSCSQTLNHNVMYWYQQKSSQAPKLLFHYYDKDFNNEADTPDNFQSRRPNTSFCFLDIRSPGLGDTAMYLCAAGGGVFAEAFFGQGTRLTVV.